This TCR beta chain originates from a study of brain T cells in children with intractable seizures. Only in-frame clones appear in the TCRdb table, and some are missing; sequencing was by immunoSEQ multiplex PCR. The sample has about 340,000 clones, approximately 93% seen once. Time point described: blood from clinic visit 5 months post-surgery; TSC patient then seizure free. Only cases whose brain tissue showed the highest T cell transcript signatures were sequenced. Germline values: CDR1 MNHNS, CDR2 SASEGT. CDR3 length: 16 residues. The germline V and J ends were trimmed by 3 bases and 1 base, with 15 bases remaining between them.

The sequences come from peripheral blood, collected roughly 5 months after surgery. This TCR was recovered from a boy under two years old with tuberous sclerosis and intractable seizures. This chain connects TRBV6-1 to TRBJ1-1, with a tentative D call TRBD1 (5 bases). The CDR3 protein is CASSDLPGDGNTEAFF. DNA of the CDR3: TGTGCCAGCAGTGACCTCCCGGGGGACGGGAACACTGAAGCTTTCTTT.